This T cell receptor (beta chain) comes out of a study of blood T cells in healthy people across ages. Through a sample-barcoded 5' primer and a J-beta primer mix, a second PCR was run for 7 to 11 cycles. TCRdb reprocessed the 5' RACE reads via MiXCR and lists one record per CDR3 protein. This sample yields 600,000 to 800,000 distinct CDR3 sequences, of which under 65% are seen a single time; less than 15% belongs to the top ten. The CDR3 is 15 amino acids. V lost 11 bases, J lost 7 bases, and 23 bases lay in between. Germline V CDR1 and CDR2: SNHLY, FYNNEI. The material sequenced was blood. This TCR was recovered from an elderly woman in good health. V usage is TRBV2 and J usage is TRBJ2-2, with D hard to call. CDR3 amino acids: CAGKKYEWAGGELFF. In nucleotides, the CDR3 is TGTGCCGGCAAGAAGTATGAGTGGGCTGGCGGGGAGCTGTTTTTT.